Reported below is one T cell receptor (beta chain). The data stem from a study of T cell clones after liver transplantation. About the research overall: Tolerant meant at least one year fully off immunosuppression without liver enzymes above twice normal.

Profiling relied on immunoSEQ multiplex PCR, and the TCRdb table lists in-frame clones only, not all of them. This sample yields roughly 60,000 clones, of which 70% are seen a single time; less than 3.5% belongs to the top ten. Germline CDR1 and CDR2: KGHSH and LQKENI. J gave up 6 bases and V 1 base, and 3 bases lay outside the gene matches. This CDR3 is built from 14 residues. The source of this sequence is a human patient who received a liver transplant. Some T cells may be graft donor cells. This material consisted of CD4+ T cells from blood, taken at the roughly 16-month timepoint. The chain is built from TRBV18 and TRBJ2-1, with TRBD2 matching over 7 bases. The CDR3 loop reads CASSPLGGPNEQFF. The CDR3 bases are TGTGCCAGCTCACCACTGGGAGGGCCCAATGAGCAGTTCTTC.